This paragraph reports one T cell receptor beta chain. The sample belongs to a study of blood T cell repertoires in COVID-19. Study details: T cells, B-cell-depleted T cells, or PBMCs provided the cDNA or gDNA that served as material.

J gave up 12 bases and V 5 bases, and 5 bases lay outside the gene matches. Germline assignment: CDR1 MNHEY and CDR2 SVGAGI. The CDR3 has 12 amino acids. Authors' analysis steps: Reference gene primer amplification in the assay estimated nucleated cell counts. Generated by immunoSEQ multiplex PCR, the TCRdb table keeps only in-frame clones and is missing some. V and J calls and clone size come straight from that table; D and trimming were deduced from the DNA. Of around 220,000 clones listed, 80% to 90% are singletons. V gene TRBV6-5 combines with J gene TRBJ1-2, with 11 positions matching TRBD1. The sequence was collected from a woman of 80 years or more with acute or convalescent COVID-19. The specimen sequenced was peripheral blood. The CDR3 loop is CASSRTGGGHTF. The CDR3 DNA sequence: TGTGCCAGCAGTAGGACAGGGGGCGGCCACACCTTC.